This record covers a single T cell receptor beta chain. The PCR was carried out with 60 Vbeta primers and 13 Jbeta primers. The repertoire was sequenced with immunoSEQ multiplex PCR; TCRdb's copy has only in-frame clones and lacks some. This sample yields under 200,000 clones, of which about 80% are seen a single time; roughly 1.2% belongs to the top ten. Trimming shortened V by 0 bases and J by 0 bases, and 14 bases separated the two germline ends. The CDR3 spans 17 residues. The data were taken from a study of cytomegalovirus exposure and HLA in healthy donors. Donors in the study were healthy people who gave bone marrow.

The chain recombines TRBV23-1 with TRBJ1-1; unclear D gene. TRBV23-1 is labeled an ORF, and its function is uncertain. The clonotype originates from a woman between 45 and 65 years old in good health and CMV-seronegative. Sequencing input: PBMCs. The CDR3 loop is CASSQSPSFLLNTEAFF. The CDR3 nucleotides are TGCGCCAGCAGTCAATCCCCCTCCTTCCTACTGAACACTGAAGCTTTCTTT.